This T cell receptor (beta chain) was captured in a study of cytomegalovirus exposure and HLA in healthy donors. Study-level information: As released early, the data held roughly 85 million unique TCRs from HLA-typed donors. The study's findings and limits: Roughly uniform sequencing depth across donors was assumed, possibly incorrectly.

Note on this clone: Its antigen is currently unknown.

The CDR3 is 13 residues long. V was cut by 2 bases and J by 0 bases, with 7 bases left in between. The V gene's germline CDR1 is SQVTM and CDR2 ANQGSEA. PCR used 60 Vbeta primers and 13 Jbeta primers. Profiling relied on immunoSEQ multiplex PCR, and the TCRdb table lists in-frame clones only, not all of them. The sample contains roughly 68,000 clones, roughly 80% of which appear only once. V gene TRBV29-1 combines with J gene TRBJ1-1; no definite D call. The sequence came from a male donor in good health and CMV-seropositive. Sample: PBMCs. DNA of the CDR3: TGCAGCGTTGAACGCAGATTGAACACTGAAGCTTTCTTT. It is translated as CSVERRLNTEAFF.